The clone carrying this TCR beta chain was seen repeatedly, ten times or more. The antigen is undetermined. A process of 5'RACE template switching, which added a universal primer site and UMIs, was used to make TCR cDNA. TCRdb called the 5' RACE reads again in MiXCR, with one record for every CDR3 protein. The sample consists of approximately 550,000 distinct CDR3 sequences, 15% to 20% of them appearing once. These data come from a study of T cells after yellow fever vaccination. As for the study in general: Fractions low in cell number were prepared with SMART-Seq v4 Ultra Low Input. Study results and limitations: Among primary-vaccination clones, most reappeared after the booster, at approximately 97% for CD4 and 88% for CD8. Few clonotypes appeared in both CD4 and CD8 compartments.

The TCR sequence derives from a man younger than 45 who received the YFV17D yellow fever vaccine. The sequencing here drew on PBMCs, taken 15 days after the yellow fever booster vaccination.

The CDR3: CASSLASGGRRIYDSPLHF. The CDR3 nucleotides are TGTGCCAGCAGCTTAGCGTCTGGTGGACGACGGATTTATGATTCACCCCTCCACTTT. V is TRBV7-8 and J is TRBJ1-6; D is unclear. The CDR3 totals 19 residues. CDR1 and CDR2 (germline): SGHVS, FQNEAQ. V lost 0 bases and J 8 bases, leaving 23 bases between the germline ends. Full variable domain (remainder filled in from reference TRBV7-8 and TRBJ1-6): GAGVSQSPRYKVAKRGQDVALRCDPISGHVSLFWYQQALGQGPEFLTYFQNEAQLDKSGLPSDRFFAERPEGSVSTLKIQRTQQEDSAVYLCASSLASGGRRIYDSPLHFGNGTRLTVT.